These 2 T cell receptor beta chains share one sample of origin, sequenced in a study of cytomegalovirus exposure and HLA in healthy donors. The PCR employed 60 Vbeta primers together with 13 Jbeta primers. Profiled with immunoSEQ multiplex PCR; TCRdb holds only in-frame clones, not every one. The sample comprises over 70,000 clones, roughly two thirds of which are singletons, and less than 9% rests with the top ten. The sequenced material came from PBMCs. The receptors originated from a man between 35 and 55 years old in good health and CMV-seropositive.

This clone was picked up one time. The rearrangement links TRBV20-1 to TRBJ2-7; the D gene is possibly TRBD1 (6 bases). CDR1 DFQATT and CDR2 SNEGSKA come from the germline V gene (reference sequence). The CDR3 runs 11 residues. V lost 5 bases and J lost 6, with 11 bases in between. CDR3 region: CSARRGGEQYF. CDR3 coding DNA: TGCAGTGCTCGCAGGGGTGGCGAGCAGTACTTC.

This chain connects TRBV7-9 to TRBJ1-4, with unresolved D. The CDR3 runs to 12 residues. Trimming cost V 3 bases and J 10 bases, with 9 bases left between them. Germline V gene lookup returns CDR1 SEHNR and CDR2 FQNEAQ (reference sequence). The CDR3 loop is CASSLEEGKLFF. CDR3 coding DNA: TGTGCCAGCAGCTTGGAGGAAGGAAAACTGTTTTTT.